These T cell receptor beta chains were read from a single sample in a study of CD8+ T cells in alopecia areata. Method: immunoSEQ multiplex PCR; TCRdb's copy keeps in-frame clones and lacks some. The repertoire consists of about 200,000 clones, with around 62% occurring once and the leading ten covering roughly 0.47%. The sample was CD4+ T cells sorted from blood, taken at week 0. The receptors originated from a human donor with alopecia areata. Each CDR3 is given with its conserved first and last residue. D genes are given only for firm matches. Clone size is stated in some rows and not others, as once, few, many or a class when expanded.

. TRBJ1-1 14 . TRBV5-1 TGCGCCAGCAGCCCCGGGACGGCGAACACTGAAGCTTTCTTT CASSPGTANTEAFF
. TRBJ2-7 15 TRBD1 TRBV5-1 TGCGCCAGCAGCCCCGGGACAGTTGAATCTTACGAGCAGTACTTC CASSPGTVESYEQYF
few TRBJ2-6 16 TRBD1 TRBV2 TGTGCCAGCAGGGGACAGGGGACGTCTGGGGCCAACGTCCTGACTTTC CASRGQGTSGANVLTF
. TRBJ1-2 12 . TRBV29-1 TGCAGCGTTGACGCCAGGGGCTATGGCTACACCTTC CSVDARGYGYTF
. TRBJ1-1 11 . TRBV29-1 TGCAGCCCGTACAGCGGCACTGAAGCTTTCTTT CSPYSGTEAFF
. TRBJ1-2 16 . TRBV9 TGTGCCAGCAGCGCCGCCGTTCAGGAAGCTAGAGTCGGCTACACCTTC CASSAAVQEARVGYTF
. TRBJ1-2 18 . TRBV4-1 TGCGCCAGCAGCCCCCAAGGGGCAGGGCTTAAGGGGGACTATGGCTACACCTTC CASSPQGAGLKGDYGYTF
. TRBJ2-7 13 . TRBV25-1 TGTGCCAGCAACCGGCAGGCAGGGTCCGAGCAGTACTTC CASNRQAGSEQYF
. TRBJ1-1 14 TRBD1 TRBV5-1 TGCGCCAGCAGCCAAGGGACAGGGGGGACTGAAGCTTTCTTT CASSQGTGGTEAFF
. TRBJ1-2 14 . TRBV30 TGTGCCTGGAGTGTATTGGGGACGGTCTATGGCTACACCTTC CAWSVLGTVYGYTF
. TRBJ1-2 14 . TRBV25-1 TGTGCCAGCAGTGAATTAATCGTGGGGAGCGGCTACACCTTC CASSELIVGSGYTF
few TRBJ1-2 15 . TRBV5-1 TGCGCCAGCAGCTTGGCAGGCGACAACAACTATGGCTACACCTTC CASSLAGDNNYGYTF
. TRBJ1-2 15 TRBD1 TRBV5-1 TGCGCCAGCAGCTTGGAAAGGGACAGGAGCTATGGCTACACCTTC CASSLERDRSYGYTF
. TRBJ1-6 14 . TRBV2 TGTGCCAGCGACCGGACAGCCTATAATTCACCCCTCCACTTT CASDRTAYNSPLHF
. TRBJ1-1 14 . TRBV5-4 TGTGCCAGCAGCTTGAACCAGATGAACACTGAAGCTTTCTTT CASSLNQMNTEAFF
. TRBJ1-1 14 . TRBV4-1 TGCGCCAGCAGCCAGGGCCCGACAGCTCGAGAAGCTTTCTTT CASSQGPTAREAFF
once TRBJ2-4 13 . TRBV2 TGTGCCAGCAGGAAGGGTATCCAAAACATTCAGTACTTC CASRKGIQNIQYF
few TRBJ2-3 15 . TRBV5-1 TGCGCCAGCCGCAGTCTTGGGGGTAGCGTAGATACGCAGTATTTT CASRSLGGSVDTQYF
few TRBJ2-5 15 . TRBV29-1 TGCAGCGTGACGGGGGGACAGGTGGCCCAAGAGACCCAGTACTTC CSVTGGQVAQETQYF
many TRBJ2-7 17 . TRBV7-9 TGTGCCAGCAGCTTAGTAGGGCAGGGACCTAAAAACGACGAGCAGTACTTC CASSLVGQGPKNDEQYF
. TRBJ1-1 12 . TRBV9 TGTGCCAGCAGCGATACCCCAGGGTTGGCTTTCTTT CASSDTPGLAFF
. TRBJ2-5 13 . TRBV6-5 TGTGCCAGCAGTTACCTCACAGGGGAGACCCAGTACTTC CASSYLTGETQYF
. TRBJ1-1 12 . TRBV29-1 TGCAGCGTACAGGGCGATAACACTGAAGCTTTCTTT CSVQGDNTEAFF
. TRBJ1-5 14 TRBD1 TRBV30 TGTGCCTGGAGCGTACAGGGGGGCAATCAGCCCCAGCATTTT CAWSVQGGNQPQHF
. TRBJ2-3 15 TRBD1 TRBV30 TGTGCCTGGAGGCCCCGGACAGGGGGCACAGATACGCAGTATTTT CAWRPRTGGTDTQYF
. TRBJ2-1 12 . TRBV7-2 TGTGCCAGCAGCTTAACGCTTAATGAGCAGTTCTTC CASSLTLNEQFF
once TRBJ1-2 13 . TRBV30 TGTGCCTGGAGTTGGAGAGCTAACTATGGCTACACCTTC CAWSWRANYGYTF
. TRBJ2-7 15 TRBD2 TRBV7-9 TGTGCCAGCAGCCCACAAGCGGGAGGGCAAGACGAGCAGTACTTC CASSPQAGGQDEQYF
few TRBJ2-5 18 TRBD2 TRBV15 TGTGCCACCAGCAGAGATATCCTAGCGGGAGTGTTTTCAGAGACCCAGTACTTC CATSRDILAGVFSETQYF
. TRBJ2-7 15 . TRBV6-5 TGTGCCAGCAGTTACTCGACGGGTCCTGCCTACGAGCAGTACTTC CASSYSTGPAYEQYF
. TRBJ2-5 13 . TRBV18 TGTGCCAGCTCACCGGGAGTACAAGAGACCCAGTACTTC CASSPGVQETQYF
. TRBJ1-2 14 . TRBV4-1 TGCGCCAGCAGCCAGAGTTCTGGGGGATATGGCTACACCTTC CASSQSSGGYGYTF
. TRBJ2-7 16 TRBD1 TRBV19 TGTGCCAGTAGTATGTGGACAGGCAGTACCTCCTACGAGCAGTACTTC CASSMWTGSTSYEQYF
. TRBJ2-1 13 . TRBV5-4 TGTGCCCATACCTGGGAGAGGTCGGATGAGCAGTTCTTC CAHTWERSDEQFF
. TRBJ1-5 15 . TRBV2 TGTGCCAGCAGTGCGCTTCTGAGGGGCAATCAGCCCCAGCATTTT CASSALLRGNQPQHF
. TRBJ1-1 12 . TRBV29-1 TGCAGCGCATCACAGGTGAACACTGAAGCTTTCTTT CSASQVNTEAFF
once TRBJ1-1 15 . TRBV30 TGTGCCTGGCGCTTTCACGGCAAAACCAACACTGAAGCTTTCTTT CAWRFHGKTNTEAFF
. TRBJ1-1 15 . TRBV29-1 TGCAGCGTCGCATCCCGGGCCAGAATGGGCACTGAAGCTTTCTTT CSVASRARMGTEAFF
. TRBJ1-2 13 . TRBV2 TGTGCCAGCAGTGACCAGACAAACTATGGCTACACCTTC CASSDQTNYGYTF
. TRBJ1-6 18 TRBD1 TRBV5-6 TGTGCCAGCAGCTTGGCTGGGCTTGGGACAGGGGTGACTTCACCCCTCCACTTT CASSLAGLGTGVTSPLHF
once TRBJ1-1 16 . TRBV14 TGTGCCAGCAGCCCTTACATTGGAGGCCCGAACACTGAAGCTTTCTTT CASSPYIGGPNTEAFF
. TRBJ1-6 14 . TRBV9 TGTGCCAGCAGCGTTACAGGGCGGGATTCACCCCTCCACTTT CASSVTGRDSPLHF
. TRBJ1-6 16 . TRBV30 TGTGCCTGGAGTGTAAAAGGGGGATATCGAGATTCACCCCTCCACTTT CAWSVKGGYRDSPLHF
. TRBJ2-7 14 . TRBV30 TGTGCCTGGAGAGGGGACACCCCTGGCTACGAGCAGTACTTC CAWRGDTPGYEQYF
. TRBJ1-6 15 . TRBV27 TGTGCCAGCAGTTTTTTCGCGACGGCCCATTCACCCCTCCACTTT CASSFFATAHSPLHF
. TRBJ2-3 12 . TRBV30 TGTGCCTGGACCCCTGACACAGATACGCAGTATTTT CAWTPDTDTQYF
. TRBJ1-3 14 . TRBV5-1 TGCGCCAGCAGCTTGGAGGGACGCGGAAACACCATATATTTT CASSLEGRGNTIYF
once TRBJ2-1 15 . TRBV30 TGTGCCTGGAGTGTCCGCCCGACAGTCATCAATGAGCAGTTCTTC CAWSVRPTVINEQFF
. TRBJ2-3 15 TRBD1 TRBV10-3 TGTGCCATCAGTAGGACAGGATCGAGCACAGATACGCAGTATTTT CAISRTGSSTDTQYF
. TRBJ2-7 11 . TRBV20-1 TGCAGTGGGGAGAAGGGCTACGAGCAGTACTTC CSGEKGYEQYF
. TRBJ1-2 16 . TRBV4-1 TGCGCCAGCAGTCAATTCCCTCGGACGTTAAACTATGGCTACACCTTC CASSQFPRTLNYGYTF
. TRBJ2-3 14 . TRBV7-3 TGTGCCAGCAGCTTAGAAGGACACACAGATACGCAGTATTTT CASSLEGHTDTQYF
few TRBJ1-2 9 . TRBV7-9 TGTGCCAGCGGTCTTGGCTACACCTTC CASGLGYTF
few TRBJ2-7 17 TRBD2 TRBV5-1 TGCGCCAGCGGACATTCAATGGGACTAGCGGGAACCTACGAGCAGTACTTC CASGHSMGLAGTYEQYF
. TRBJ1-1 14 . TRBV30 TGTGCCTGGAGTGCCTCAGGGGCGAACACTGAAGCTTTCTTT CAWSASGANTEAFF